This TCR beta chain came from a study of T cells in Graves' hyperthyroidism and ophthalmopathy. This clonotype has a count of ten or more. The source material, RNA transcripts, was used to amplify TCR beta CDR3 regions. Researchers ran a first-round RT-PCR on the TCR CDR3 using the HTBI primer set. TCRdb re-called the multiplex PCR reads with MiXCR, one entry per CDR3 protein. The sample consists of 300,000 to 400,000 distinct CDR3 sequences, 14% of them appearing once. The TCR was taken from a woman in her twenties or thirties with Graves' hyperthyroidism. Sequencing used blood.

The DNA of the CDR3 is TGTGCCAGCAGCCTTCCCCCGAGGGATGAGCAGTTCTTC. As protein: CASSLPPRDEQFF. The J gene is TRBJ2-1, the V gene TRBV3-1; possible D gene TRBD2, 5 bases. Trimming pared 4 bases from V and 8 bases from J, leaving 12 bases between. The CDR3 has 13 residues. The germline gives CDR1 LGHDT, CDR2 YNNKEL (reference sequence).